The 8 T cell receptor beta chains in this list originate from one sample, sequenced in a study of blood T cell repertoires in COVID-19 (dated by TCRdb to the early 2020s). Libraries were built with the immunoSEQ multiplex PCR assay. Here the immuneACCESS table is served through TCRdb, limited to in-frame sequences with V and J called. Missing clones are a known gap in these copies; in checked studies unresolved V genes cover under half, and the rest lacks a known reason. Here the sample has some 150,000 clones; roughly 79% occur a single time. 8% to 9% of the sample is in the top ten clones. Sequencing was done on a sample of peripheral blood. The origin of the receptors is a human donor with acute or convalescent COVID-19. The donor label of this sample is uncertain.

V and J are TRBV15 and TRBJ1-1; possible D gene TRBD1, 6 bases. The CDR3 runs to 15 residues. Germline assignment: CDR1 LNHNV and CDR2 YYDKDF (reference sequence). V was shortened by 2 bases and J by 4 bases, with 14 bases between the two germline ends. The CDR3 DNA is TGTGCCACCAGCAGATATAAAGGGGGGGCCACTGAAGCTTTCTTT. It translates to CATSRYKGGATEAFF.

This rearrangement joins TRBV3-1 (or the pseudogene TRBV3-2) to TRBJ1-1, with TRBD1 as a possible D gene (6 bases). Germline V lookup: CDR1 LGHDT, CDR2 YNNKEL (reference sequence). The CDR3 spans 11 residues. Trimming removed 3 bases at V and 14 bases at J, with 13 bases between. The CDR3 spells CASSHRQVKFF. In DNA form, the CDR3 reads TGTGCCAGCAGCCACCGACAGGTTAAATTCTTT.

V usage is TRBV18 and J usage is TRBJ2-7; TRBD2 might be the D (6 bases). Germline V gives CDR1 KGHSH, CDR2 LQKENI. Trimming stripped 3 bases from V and 3 bases from J, with 18 bases between. The CDR3 spans 16 residues. The CDR3: CASSPGGGGNYYEQYF. The CDR3 nucleotides are TGTGCCAGCTCACCGGGAGGTGGGGGGAACTACTACGAGCAGTACTTC.

V gene TRBV6-5 combines with J gene TRBJ1-2, with 9 bases lining up with TRBD1. CDR3 length: 14 residues. V lost 3 bases to trimming and J lost 8 bases; unmatched junction nucleotides: 7. Germline V lookup: CDR1 MNHEY, CDR2 SVGAGI. The CDR3 loop reads CASSYPGTGQGYTF. The CDR3 DNA reads TGTGCCAGCAGTTATCCCGGGACAGGGCAGGGCTACACCTTC.

The chain has TRBV30 and TRBJ1-5; D is unclear. The V end lost 3 bases, the J end lost 9 bases, and 6 bases lay between the germline ends. Germline CDR1 is GTSNPN and CDR2 is SVGIG (reference sequence). The CDR3 runs to 10 residues. The CDR3 sequence: CAWRRLPQHF. DNA for the CDR3: TGTGCCTGGAGGCGACTGCCCCAGCATTTT. Supplemented by reference TRBV30 and TRBJ1-5, the full variable domain reads SQTIHQWPATLVQPVGSPLSLECTVEGTSNPNLYWYRQAAGRGLQLLFYSVGIGQISSEVPQNLSASRPQDRQFILSSKKLLLSDSGFYLCAWRRLPQHFGDGTRLSIL.

The count of this clone is one. The chain recombines TRBV4-1 with TRBJ1-1, with 11 bases fitting TRBD1. Trimming cost V 2 bases and J 5 bases; bases outside gene matches: 4. The CDR3 totals 15 residues. The germline gives CDR1 MGHRA, CDR2 YSYEKL. In nucleotides, the CDR3 is TGCGCCAGCAGCCAATGGACAGGGGGCGAGACTGAAGCTTTCTTT. The encoded protein is CASSQWTGGETEAFF.

The chain joins TRBV9 to TRBJ1-3; maybe TRBD1 (6 bases). CDR3 length: 15 amino acids. The V end lost 4 bases, the J end lost 0 bases, and 11 bases lay between the germline ends. CDR1 and CDR2 (germline): SGDLS, YYNGEE. The CDR3 sequence: CASSLTGFSGNTIYF. Written as DNA, the CDR3 is TGTGCCAGCAGCCTTACAGGGTTCTCTGGAAACACCATATATTTT.

The chain is built from TRBV5-6 and TRBJ1-4; TRBD1 is a possible D gene (5 bases). V shed 4 bases and J shed 5 bases, with 15 bases lying between them. Germline values: CDR1 SGHDT, CDR2 YYEEEE. The CDR3 covers 15 residues. The DNA of the CDR3 is TGTGCCAGCAGCGCGGCACCGACAGAGAATGAAAAACTGTTTTTT. Its protein is CASSAAPTENEKLFF.